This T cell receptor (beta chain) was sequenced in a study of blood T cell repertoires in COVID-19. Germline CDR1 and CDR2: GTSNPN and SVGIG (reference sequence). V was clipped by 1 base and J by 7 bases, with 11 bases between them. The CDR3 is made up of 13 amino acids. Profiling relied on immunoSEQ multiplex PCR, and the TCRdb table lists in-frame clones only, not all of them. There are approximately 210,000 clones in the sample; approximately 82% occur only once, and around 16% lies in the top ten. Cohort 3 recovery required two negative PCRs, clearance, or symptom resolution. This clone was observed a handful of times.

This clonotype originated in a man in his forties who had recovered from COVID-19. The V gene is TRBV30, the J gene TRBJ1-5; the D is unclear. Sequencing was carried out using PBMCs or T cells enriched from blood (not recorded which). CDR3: CAWSDGLRQPQHF. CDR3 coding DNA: TGTGCCTGGAGTGATGGGCTCCGCCAGCCCCAGCATTTT.